The 4 T cell receptor beta chains presented below share a single source sample, sequenced in a study of blood T cells in healthy people across ages. A second PCR, run for about 7 to 12 cycles, used a sample-barcoded 5' primer plus a J-beta primer mix. In TCRdb, the 5' RACE reads were re-called with MiXCR into one record per CDR3 protein. Among about 780,000 distinct CDR3 sequences listed, about 45% were seen once. What was sequenced was blood. The receptors here all came from an elderly man in good health.

Comments on this clonotype: The junction departs from the called germline gene at one end, perhaps through a read error. This chain joins TRBV4-2 and TRBJ2-3, with D maybe TRBD2 (6 bases). Germline CDR1 is LGHNA and CDR2 is YNFKEQ. CDR3 length equals 16 residues. CDR3 DNA sequence: TGCGCCAGCAGCCAAGACCCTAGCGCGGGCACAGATACGCAGTATTTT. Amino acids: CASSQDPSAGTDTQYF.

The rearrangement links TRBV20-1 to TRBJ1-5; no clear D. The CDR3 has 14 amino acids. The germline CDR1 and CDR2 sequences are DFQATT and SNEGSKA (reference sequence). V was trimmed by 1 base and J by 2 bases, leaving 9 bases between them. The DNA of the CDR3 is TGCAGTGCTAGAGGGCCCCGCGGCAATCAGCCCCAGCATTTT. It codes for CSARGPRGNQPQHF.

CDR3 DNA sequence: TGTGCCAGCAGTTCCCCCTCCACCGGGGTTCGCTATGGCTACACCTTC. This gives the protein CASSSPSTGVRYGYTF. The chain joins TRBV12-3 or TRBV12-4 to TRBJ1-2, with D unclear. V was pared by 4 bases and J by 4 bases, with 19 bases between. The length of the CDR3 is 16 residues.

This sequence joins TRBV2 and TRBJ2-1; 8 positions agree with TRBD2. The V and J ends lost 6 bases and 4 bases, in that order; junction bases with no gene match: 8. The CDR3 loop spans 15 amino acids. The germline V gene has CDR1 SNHLY and CDR2 FYNNEI. The CDR3 sequence: CASSPIAGIYNEQFF. The DNA of the CDR3 is TGTGCCAGCAGCCCCATAGCGGGGATTTACAATGAGCAGTTCTTC.